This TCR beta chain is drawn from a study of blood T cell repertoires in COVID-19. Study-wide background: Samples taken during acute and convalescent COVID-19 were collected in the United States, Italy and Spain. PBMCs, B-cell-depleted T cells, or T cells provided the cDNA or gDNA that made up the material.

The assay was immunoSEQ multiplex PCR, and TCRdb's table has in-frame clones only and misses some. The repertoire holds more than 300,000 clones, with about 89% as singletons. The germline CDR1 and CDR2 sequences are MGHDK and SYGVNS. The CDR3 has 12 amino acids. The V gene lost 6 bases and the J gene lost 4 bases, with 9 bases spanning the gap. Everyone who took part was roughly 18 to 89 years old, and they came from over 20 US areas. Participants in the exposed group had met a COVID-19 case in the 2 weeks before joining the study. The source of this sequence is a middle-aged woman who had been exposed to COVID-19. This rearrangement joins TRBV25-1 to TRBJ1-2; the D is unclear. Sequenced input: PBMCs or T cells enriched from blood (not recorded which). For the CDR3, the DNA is TGTGCCAGCAGGTCGACAATCTATGGCTACACCTTC. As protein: CASRSTIYGYTF.